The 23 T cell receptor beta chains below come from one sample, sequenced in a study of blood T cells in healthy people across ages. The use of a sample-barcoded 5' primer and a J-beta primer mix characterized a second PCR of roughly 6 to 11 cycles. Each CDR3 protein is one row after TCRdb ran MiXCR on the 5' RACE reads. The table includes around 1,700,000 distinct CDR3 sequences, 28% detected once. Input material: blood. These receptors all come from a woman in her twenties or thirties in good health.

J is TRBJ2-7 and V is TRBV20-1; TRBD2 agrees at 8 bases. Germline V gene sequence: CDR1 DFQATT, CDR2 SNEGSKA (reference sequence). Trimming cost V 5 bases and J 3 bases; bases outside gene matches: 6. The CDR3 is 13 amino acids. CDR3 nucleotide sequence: TGCAGTGCTCGCGGGGGGAACCGCTACGAGCAGTACTTC. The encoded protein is CSARGGNRYEQYF.

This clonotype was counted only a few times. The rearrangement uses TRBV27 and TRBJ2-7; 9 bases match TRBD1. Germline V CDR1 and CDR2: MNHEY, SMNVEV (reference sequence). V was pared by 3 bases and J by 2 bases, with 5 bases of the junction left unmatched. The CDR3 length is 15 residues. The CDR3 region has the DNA TGTGCCAGCAGTTTCGGACAGGGGAGCCCCTACGAGCAGTACTTC. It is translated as CASSFGQGSPYEQYF.

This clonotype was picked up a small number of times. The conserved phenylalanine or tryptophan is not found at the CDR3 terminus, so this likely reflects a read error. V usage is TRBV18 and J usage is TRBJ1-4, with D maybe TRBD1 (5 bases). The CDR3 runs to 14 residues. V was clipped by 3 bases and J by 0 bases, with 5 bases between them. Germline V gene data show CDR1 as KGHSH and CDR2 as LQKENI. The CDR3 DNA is TGTGCCAGCTCACCGGGGGCAACTAATGAAAAACTGTTTGTT. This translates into CASSPGATNEKLFV.

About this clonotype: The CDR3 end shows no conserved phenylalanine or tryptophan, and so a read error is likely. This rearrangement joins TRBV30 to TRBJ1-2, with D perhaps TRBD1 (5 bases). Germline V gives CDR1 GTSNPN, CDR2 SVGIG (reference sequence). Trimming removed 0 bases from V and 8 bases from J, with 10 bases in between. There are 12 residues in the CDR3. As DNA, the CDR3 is TGTGCCTGGAGTGTAGAGGGGACCGGCTACACCTTA. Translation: CAWSVEGTGYTL.

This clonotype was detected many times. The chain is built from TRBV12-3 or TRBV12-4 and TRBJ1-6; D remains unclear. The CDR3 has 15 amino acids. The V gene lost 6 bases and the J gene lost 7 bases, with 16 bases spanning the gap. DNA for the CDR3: TGTGCCAGCAGCCATGAAGGGCGTTACAATTCACCCCTCCACTTT. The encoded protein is CASSHEGRYNSPLHF.

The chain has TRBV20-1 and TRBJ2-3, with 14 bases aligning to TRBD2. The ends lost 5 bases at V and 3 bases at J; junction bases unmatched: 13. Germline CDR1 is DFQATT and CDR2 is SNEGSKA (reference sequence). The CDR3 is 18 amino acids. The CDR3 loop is CSASGLAGGQGVTDTQYF. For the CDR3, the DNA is TGCAGTGCTTCCGGACTAGCGGGGGGCCAGGGAGTTACAGATACGCAGTATTTT.

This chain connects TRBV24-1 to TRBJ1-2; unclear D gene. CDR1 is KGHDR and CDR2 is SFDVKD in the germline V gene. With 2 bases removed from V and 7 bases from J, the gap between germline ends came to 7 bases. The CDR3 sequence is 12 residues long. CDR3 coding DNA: TGTGCCACCAGTGATTCCGGGTTTGGCTACACCTTC. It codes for CATSDSGFGYTF.

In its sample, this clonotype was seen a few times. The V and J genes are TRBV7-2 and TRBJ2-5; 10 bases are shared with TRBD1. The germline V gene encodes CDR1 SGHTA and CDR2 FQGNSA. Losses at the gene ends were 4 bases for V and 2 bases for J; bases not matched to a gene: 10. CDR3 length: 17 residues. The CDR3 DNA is TGTGCCAGCAGCTACGTACATGCGGGACAGGGGCAAGAGACCCAGTACTTC. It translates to CASSYVHAGQGQETQYF.

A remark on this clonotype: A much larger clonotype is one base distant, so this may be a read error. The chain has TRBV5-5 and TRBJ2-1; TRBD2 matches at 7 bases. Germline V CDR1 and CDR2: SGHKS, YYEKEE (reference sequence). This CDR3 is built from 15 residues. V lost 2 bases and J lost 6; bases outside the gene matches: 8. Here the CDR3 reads CASSFWGGSPNEQFF. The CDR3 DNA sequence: TGTGCCAGCAGCTTTTGGGGAGGGTCTCCCAATGAGCAGTTCTTC.

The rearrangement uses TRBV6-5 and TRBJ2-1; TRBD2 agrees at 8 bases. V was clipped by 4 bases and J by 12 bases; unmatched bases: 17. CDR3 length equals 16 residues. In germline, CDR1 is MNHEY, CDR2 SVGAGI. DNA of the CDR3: TGTGCCAGCAGTTCCTCGTCAGCCAGCGGGAGAGGGGGGCAGTTCTTC. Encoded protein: CASSSSSASGRGGQFF.

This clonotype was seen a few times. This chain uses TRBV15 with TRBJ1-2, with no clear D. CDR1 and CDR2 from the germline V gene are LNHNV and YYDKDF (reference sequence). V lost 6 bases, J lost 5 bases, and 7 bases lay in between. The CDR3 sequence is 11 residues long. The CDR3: CATRAKYGYTF. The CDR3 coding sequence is TGTGCCACCAGAGCAAAATATGGCTACACCTTC.

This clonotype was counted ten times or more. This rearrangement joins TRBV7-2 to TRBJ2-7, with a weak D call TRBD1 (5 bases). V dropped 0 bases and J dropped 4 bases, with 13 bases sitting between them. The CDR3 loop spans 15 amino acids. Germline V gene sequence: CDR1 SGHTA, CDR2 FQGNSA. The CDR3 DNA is TGTGCCAGCAGCTTAGCTCAGGGTGCCCCGTACGAGCAGTACTTC. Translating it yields CASSLAQGAPYEQYF.

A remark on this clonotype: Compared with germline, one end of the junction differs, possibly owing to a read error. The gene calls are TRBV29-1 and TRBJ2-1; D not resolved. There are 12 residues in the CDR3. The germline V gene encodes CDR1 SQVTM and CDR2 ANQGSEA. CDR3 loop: CSFLAENNEQFF. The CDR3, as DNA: TGTTCCTTCTTGGCGGAAAACAATGAGCAGTTCTTC.

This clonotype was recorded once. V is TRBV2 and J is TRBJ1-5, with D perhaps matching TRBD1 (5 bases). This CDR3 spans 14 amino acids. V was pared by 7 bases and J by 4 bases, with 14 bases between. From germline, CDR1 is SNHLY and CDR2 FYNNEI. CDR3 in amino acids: CASNRDVGNQPQHF. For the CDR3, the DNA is TGTGCCAGCAACCGGGACGTGGGTAATCAGCCCCAGCATTTT.

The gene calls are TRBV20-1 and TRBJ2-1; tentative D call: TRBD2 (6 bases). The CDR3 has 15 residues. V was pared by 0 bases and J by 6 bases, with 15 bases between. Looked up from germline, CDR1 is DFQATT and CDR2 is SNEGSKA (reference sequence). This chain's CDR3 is CSARDAGTPTNEQFF. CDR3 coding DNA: TGCAGTGCTAGAGATGCCGGGACTCCTACCAATGAGCAGTTCTTC.

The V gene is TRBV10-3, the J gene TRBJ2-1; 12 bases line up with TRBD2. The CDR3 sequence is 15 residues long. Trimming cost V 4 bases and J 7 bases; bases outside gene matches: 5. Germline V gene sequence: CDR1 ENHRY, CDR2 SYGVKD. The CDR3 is CAISGASGGGNEQFF. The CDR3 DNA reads TGTGCCATCAGTGGGGCTAGCGGGGGGGGAAATGAGCAGTTCTTC.

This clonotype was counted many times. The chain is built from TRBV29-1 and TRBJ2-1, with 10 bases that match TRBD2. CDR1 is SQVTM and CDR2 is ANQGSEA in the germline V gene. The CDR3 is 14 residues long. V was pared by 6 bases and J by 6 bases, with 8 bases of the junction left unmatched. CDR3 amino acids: CSVPTSGTFNEQFF. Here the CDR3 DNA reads TGCAGCGTCCCAACTAGCGGGACGTTCAATGAGCAGTTCTTC.

The CDR3 is CASKGPTGNSPLHF. The CDR3 nucleotides read TGTGCCAGCAAAGGACCGACGGGTAATTCACCCCTCCACTTT. V is TRBV6-1 and J is TRBJ1-6; no clear D gene. The CDR3 extends over 14 amino acids. CDR1 is MNHNS and CDR2 is SASEGT in the germline V gene. Trimming took off 7 bases at V and 6 bases at J, with 13 bases between the two ends.

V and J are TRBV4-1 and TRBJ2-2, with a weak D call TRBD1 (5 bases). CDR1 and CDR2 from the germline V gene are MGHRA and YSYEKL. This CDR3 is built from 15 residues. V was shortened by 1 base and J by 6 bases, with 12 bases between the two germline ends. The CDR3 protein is CASSQGPGKAGELFF. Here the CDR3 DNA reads TGCGCCAGCAGCCAAGGGCCAGGGAAGGCCGGGGAGCTGTTTTTT.

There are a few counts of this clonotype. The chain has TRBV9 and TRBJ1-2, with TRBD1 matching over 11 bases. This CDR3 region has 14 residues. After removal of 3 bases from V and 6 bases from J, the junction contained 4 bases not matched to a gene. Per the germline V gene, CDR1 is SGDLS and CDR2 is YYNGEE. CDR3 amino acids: CASSAGQGVNGYTF. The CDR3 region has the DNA TGTGCCAGCAGCGCGGGACAGGGGGTAAATGGCTACACCTTC.

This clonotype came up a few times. The CDR3 nucleotides are TGTGCCAGCTCACCATCAGGACCTAACAATCAGCCCCAGCATTTT. The encoded protein is CASSPSGPNNQPQHF. The chain carries TRBV18 and TRBJ1-5, with no clear D. Germline V gene lookup returns CDR1 KGHSH and CDR2 LQKENI. V lost 2 bases and J 3 bases, leaving 11 bases between the germline ends. This CDR3 spans 15 amino acids.

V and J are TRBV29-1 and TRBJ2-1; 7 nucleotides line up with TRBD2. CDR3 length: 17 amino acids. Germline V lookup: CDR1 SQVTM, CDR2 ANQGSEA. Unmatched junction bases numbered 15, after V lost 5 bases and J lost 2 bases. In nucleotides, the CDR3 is TGCAGCGTTCGGACTAGAGAATACAGAAACCCCTACAATGAGCAGTTCTTC. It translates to CSVRTREYRNPYNEQFF.

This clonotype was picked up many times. The CDR3 sequence is CASSGQGFGKNIQYF. The CDR3 region has the DNA TGTGCCAGCAGCGGACAGGGGTTTGGCAAAAACATTCAGTACTTC. The chain recombines TRBV6-5 with TRBJ2-4; 9 bases align to TRBD1. V shed 6 bases and J 3 bases; nucleotides not matched to a gene: 6. The CDR3 spans 15 residues. Germline V gene lookup returns CDR1 MNHEY and CDR2 SVGAGI.